This TCR beta chain is drawn from a study of blood T cell repertoires in COVID-19 (dated by TCRdb to the early 2020s). General notes on the study: The collaborator samples originated in the United States, Italy and Spain and spanned the acute and convalescent phases of COVID-19. The material from the prospective study consisted of cDNA or gDNA derived from T cells, B-cell-depleted T cells, or PBMCs. Subjects who had been exposed to COVID-19, were actively infected with it, or had recovered from it provided the deeply sampled blood TCRbeta repertoires that made up the dataset. The repertoires were released in a freely available public database meant as a resource for research on the immune response to SARS-CoV-2. The samples were drawn from the first 160 participants of the ongoing ImmuneRACE study and from 1,254 subjects provided by 6 global collaborators. Nearly every sample came with metadata listing a de-identified subject ID, COVID-19 status, age in years and sex. Where HLA class I and class II types were available, the types were taken from metadata supplied by the sample provider, not from assay-based typing.

From the cysteine up to the phenylalanine, the CDR3 has a length of 15 residues. The kept DNA is CDR3 alone, 45 bases in frame from the first base. The germline V gene (reference sequence) provides CDR1 LNHDA and CDR2 SQIVND. After removal of 5 bases from V and 2 bases from J, the junction retains 9 bases not matched to a gene. TCRbeta CDR3 regions were amplified from genomic DNA using the immunoSEQ Assay, a bias-controlled multiplex PCR. The study's own analysis went as follows. The number of nucleated cells in each sample was estimated by amplification of reference gene primers within the assay. To quantify the absolute abundance of each unique TCRbeta CDR3 rearrangement, sequence reads were collapsed and filtered. For each sample, productive Simpson clonality was calculated as the square root of Simpson's diversity index across productive rearrangements. Held by TCRdb, this immuneACCESS table contains in-frame sequences only and omits some clones. Under half of the omission traces to an unresolved V gene where checked; the cause of the rest is unknown. That table furnishes V, J and clone size, whereas the DNA furnished D and trimming. This sample holds around 150,000 clones; about 82% were observed only once. More than 5% of the sample rests with the top ten.

This clone was seen once. Its antigen specificity is not known. Per-base qualities were not stored, and no clone one base away is much larger. Participants in the prospective study were aged roughly 18 to 100 years, lived in 24 United States geographic areas, and enrolled through a virtual design. Cohort assignment in the prospective study relied on participant-reported clinical history from a screening survey and a study questionnaire. ImmuneRACE Cohort 3 recovered participants were defined by two consecutive negative NP/OP PCR tests, healthcare professional clearance, or symptom resolution. Mobile phlebotomists in the prospective study collected whole blood, serum and a nasopharyngeal or oropharyngeal swab from every participant. Over a roughly 2-month period, participants in the prospective study had the option of providing additional blood draws and questionnaires. Blood samples from the prospective study were shipped frozen or at room temperature prior to DNA extraction.

The full study reports these points: Clinical and demographic metadata were provided uncurated, with the amount varying by source and participant.

Sequencing used PBMCs or T cells enriched from blood (not recorded which). The origin of this receptor is a woman aged 40-49 years who had recovered from COVID-19. Recombination joined TRBV19 with TRBJ2-7, with 7 central nucleotides matching TRBD1. The DNA sequence follows: TGTGCCAGTAGTTCCGGGACAGCAATAACCTACGAGCAGTACTTC. It encodes CASSSGTAITYEQYF.